The 21 T cell receptor beta chains below come from one sample, sequenced in a study of cytomegalovirus exposure and HLA in healthy donors. The PCR contained 60 Vbeta and 13 Jbeta primers. Repertoires were generated with immunoSEQ multiplex PCR, while TCRdb's copy carries only in-frame clones and drops some. The table lists 250,000 or so clones, about 93% of them singletons. Sequences were obtained from PBMCs. These receptors all come from a girl aged 2 to 10 in good health and CMV-seronegative.

The V gene is TRBV5-5, the J gene TRBJ1-2, with 9 bases matching TRBD1. CDR3 length: 18 residues. The germline CDR1 and CDR2 sequences are SGHKS and YYEKEE (reference sequence). Losses at the gene ends were 0 bases for V and 3 bases for J; bases not matched to a gene: 12. The CDR3 region has the DNA TGTGCCAGCAGCTTGGGGGGGGGACAGGGTCATGGTGACTATGGCTACACCTTC. Its protein product is CASSLGGGQGHGDYGYTF.

This chain links TRBV5-1 with TRBJ1-1; 12 positions match TRBD1. The CDR3 spans 16 residues. The V gene end was trimmed by 4 bases and the J gene end by 2 bases; junction bases not matched to a gene: 6. Germline V gene data show CDR1 as SGHRS and CDR2 as YFSETQ. The CDR3 region has the DNA TGCGCCAGCAGCCAAGGGACAGGGGGCGGAAACACTGAAGCTTTCTTT. Translated, it gives CASSQGTGGGNTEAFF.

The J gene is TRBJ1-5, the V gene TRBV19; D uncertain. The germline gives CDR1 LNHDA, CDR2 SQIVND (reference sequence). The CDR3 has 14 residues. Deletions cut 3 bases from V and 9 bases from J, with 15 bases between. CDR3 nucleotide sequence: TGTGCCAGTAGTATGATGTCCAGTGGTGGGCCCCAGCATTTT. Translation gives CASSMMSSGGPQHF.

V gene TRBV5-6 combines with J gene TRBJ2-7; TRBD2 matches 8 bases. The trim removed 3 bases at V and 5 bases at J, leaving 1 base unmatched. This CDR3 is built from 12 residues. Germline assignment: CDR1 SGHDT and CDR2 YYEEEE. CDR3 DNA: TGTGCCAGCAGCTCGGGGGGGAACGAGCAGTACTTC. Protein product: CASSSGGNEQYF.

The count of this clone is one. The chain is built from TRBV18 and TRBJ2-7, with a tentative D call TRBD2 (5 bases). CDR1 is KGHSH and CDR2 is LQKENI in the germline V gene. The CDR3 contains 15 residues. Trimming removed 0 bases at V and 0 bases at J, with 9 bases between. The CDR3 DNA reads as TGTGCCAGCTCACCACCACCTGAGGGCTCCTACGAGCAGTACTTC. Translation gives CASSPPPEGSYEQYF.

The gene calls are TRBV18 and TRBJ2-7; 9 nucleotides line up with TRBD1. With 6 bases clipped from V and 2 bases from J, the junction kept 5 bases outside the gene matches. This CDR3 is built from 14 residues. The germline gives CDR1 KGHSH, CDR2 LQKENI. The CDR3 DNA sequence: TGTGCCAGCTCCCCGGGACAGGGCCCCTACGAGCAGTACTTC. This translates into CASSPGQGPYEQYF. The whole variable domain, filled in from reference TRBV18 and TRBJ2-7, reads NAGVMQNPRHLVRRRGQEARLRCSPMKGHSHVYWYRQLPEEGLKFMVYLQKENIIDESGMPKERFSAEFPKEGPSILRIQQVVRGDSAAYFCASSPGQGPYEQYFGPGTRLTVT.

This chain connects TRBV27 to TRBJ2-7, with a possible D match to TRBD2 (7 bases). V lost 5 bases and J lost 1, with 15 bases in between. The CDR3 sequence is 15 residues long. Germline V gene sequence: CDR1 MNHEY, CDR2 SMNVEV (reference sequence). This chain's CDR3 is CASSPRGEGSYEQYF. The CDR3 bases are TGTGCCAGCAGTCCTAGGGGGGAGGGGTCCTACGAGCAGTACTTC.

This chain connects TRBV6-1 to TRBJ1-1; D is ambiguous. V was shortened by 6 bases and J by 4 bases, with 18 bases between the two germline ends. CDR1 and CDR2 from the germline V gene are MNHNS and SASEGT. The CDR3 length is 15 residues. The CDR3 sequence: CASRDIQRWATEAFF. The DNA for the CDR3 is TGTGCCAGCAGAGACATTCAGCGGTGGGCCACTGAAGCTTTCTTT.

This chain joins TRBV28 and TRBJ2-1; 14 positions match TRBD2. CDR3 length equals 17 residues. Germline CDR1 reads MDHEN; CDR2 reads SYDVKM. V was clipped by 3 bases and J by 6 bases; unmatched bases: 7. The CDR3 sequence: CASSFYKGLAGANEQFF. The CDR3 DNA follows: TGTGCCAGCAGTTTCTATAAGGGACTAGCGGGGGCCAATGAGCAGTTCTTC.

The rearrangement links TRBV30 to TRBJ2-1; D gene unclear. This CDR3 has 13 residues. Germline V gives CDR1 GTSNPN, CDR2 SVGIG (reference sequence). V gave up 0 bases and J gave up 5 bases, with 8 bases separating them. CDR3 protein: CAWSVSSHNEQFF. The CDR3 nucleotides read TGTGCCTGGAGTGTCAGTTCCCACAATGAGCAGTTCTTC.

The chain employs TRBV9 and TRBJ2-2; 9 positions match TRBD2. J gave up 7 bases and V 3 bases, and 13 bases lay outside the gene matches. The CDR3 contains 17 residues. In germline, CDR1 is SGDLS, CDR2 YYNGEE. CDR3 nucleotide sequence: TGTGCCAGCAGCGCCGACGGGGCTAGCGGGGATATCGGGGAGCTGTTTTTT. This gives the protein CASSADGASGDIGELFF.

This clone occurred once. The V and J genes are TRBV28 and TRBJ2-7, with TRBD1 as a possible D gene (6 bases). The CDR3 extends over 13 amino acids. Trimming left V 7 bases short and J 1 base short, with 11 bases between. In germline, CDR1 is MDHEN, CDR2 SYDVKM. The CDR3 bases are TGTGCCAGCAACCCCGGACAGTCCTACGAGCAGTACTTC. This codes for CASNPGQSYEQYF.

V and J are TRBV7-9 and TRBJ2-5; the D is unclear. V lost 2 bases to trimming and J lost 1 base, with 14 bases between them. Germline values: CDR1 SEHNR, CDR2 FQNEAQ (reference sequence). CDR3 size: 16 residues. CDR3: CASSLSFGNSQETQYF. The CDR3 DNA sequence: TGTGCCAGCAGCTTAAGTTTTGGCAACAGCCAAGAGACCCAGTACTTC.

V gene TRBV2 combines with J gene TRBJ2-1, with D uncertain. The length of the CDR3 is 13 residues. V was cut by 4 bases and J by 5 bases, with 9 bases left in between. Germline V gene data show CDR1 as SNHLY and CDR2 as FYNNEI. The CDR3 DNA is TGTGCCAGCAGTGTCGTTTTCCACAATGAGCAGTTCTTC. This encodes CASSVVFHNEQFF.

V and J are TRBV5-5 and TRBJ2-5, with 8 bases matching TRBD2. Looked up from germline, CDR1 is SGHKS and CDR2 is YYEKEE (reference sequence). The CDR3 length is 16 residues. Trimming took 4 bases from V and 1 from J; bases not matched to a gene: 9. The chain's CDR3 is CASSPRAGATQETQYF. The CDR3 nucleotides are TGTGCCAGCAGCCCCCGAGCGGGAGCGACCCAAGAGACCCAGTACTTC.

The chain employs TRBV2 and TRBJ2-7; D is perhaps TRBD2 (5 bases). The V end was cut by 6 bases, the J end by 3 bases, with 12 bases between. This CDR3 is built from 13 residues. Germline CDR1 and CDR2: SNHLY and FYNNEI. CDR3 sequence: CASREDFLYEQYF. Written as DNA, the CDR3 is TGTGCCAGCAGGGAGGACTTCCTCTACGAGCAGTACTTC.

The chain uses TRBV10-2 and TRBJ2-7; 11 nucleotides align to TRBD2. The CDR3 runs 14 residues. The V and J ends lost 2 bases and 4 bases, in that order; junction bases with no gene match: 1. CDR1 and CDR2 from the germline V gene are WSHSY and SAAADI. The CDR3 sequence: CASSETSGSYEQYF. The CDR3 DNA reads TGCGCCAGCAGTGAGACTAGCGGGAGTTACGAGCAGTACTTC.

The chain uses TRBV28 and TRBJ1-4; D remains unclear. In germline, CDR1 is MDHEN, CDR2 SYDVKM. This CDR3 has 13 residues. Trimming shortened V by 3 bases and J by 5 bases, and 7 bases separated the two germline ends. CDR3 loop: CASSLAPNEKLFF. As DNA, the CDR3 is TGTGCCAGCAGTTTGGCTCCCAATGAAAAACTGTTTTTT.

The chain couples TRBV19 to TRBJ1-2; perhaps TRBD1 as D (5 bases). The CDR3 spans 14 residues. Trimming removed 3 bases at V and 4 bases at J, with 12 bases between. CDR1 is LNHDA, CDR2 SQIVND, per germline (reference sequence). CDR3 nucleotide sequence: TGTGCCAGTAGTATGGGACTACTAGTCTATGGCTACACCTTC. This sequence encodes CASSMGLLVYGYTF.

The chain has TRBV7-9 and TRBJ1-2, with TRBD1 as a possible D gene (6 bases). The V end lost 1 base, the J end lost 2 bases, and 11 bases lay between the germline ends. In germline, CDR1 is SEHNR, CDR2 FQNEAQ (reference sequence). This CDR3 is 15 amino acids long. The CDR3 reads CASSLDYDRNYGYTF. The CDR3 DNA sequence: TGTGCCAGCAGCTTAGATTATGACAGGAACTATGGCTACACCTTC.

The chain employs TRBV11-3 and TRBJ2-1; TRBD2 matches at 13 bases. The V and J ends lost 1 base and 6 bases, in that order; junction bases with no gene match: 9. This CDR3 spans 18 amino acids. Germline CDR1 is SGHNT and CDR2 is YENEEA. The CDR3 is CASSLATSGRLSANEQFF. The CDR3 bases are TGTGCCAGCAGCTTAGCGACTAGCGGGAGGTTATCAGCCAATGAGCAGTTCTTC.